These 19 T cell receptor beta chains came from one sample sequenced in a study of shared clonotypes between healthy human individuals. The assay was immunoSEQ multiplex PCR, and TCRdb's table has in-frame clones only and misses some. The sample has some 1.4 million clones; around 97% are singletons. Material: naive CD4+ T cells sorted from blood. Subset described: CD45RA+ positively selected. The receptors derive from a man aged 25-45 years in good health.

The V call is TRBV15, the J call TRBJ2-7, with D maybe TRBD2 (6 bases). The CDR3 is 14 amino acids. V was clipped by 1 base and J by 7 bases, with 14 bases between them. Germline CDR1 LNHNV, CDR2 YYDKDF (reference sequence). In nucleotides, the CDR3 is TGTGCCACCAGCAGAGTCAGGGCGGCGGGGGAGCAGTACTTC. It codes for CATSRVRAAGEQYF.

The chain couples TRBV5-4 to TRBJ2-7, with 8 nucleotides matching TRBD1. The junction had 5 bases not matched to a gene; V was cut back by 3 bases and J by 3 bases. Germline CDR1 SGHNT, CDR2 YYREEE (reference sequence). The length of the CDR3 is 14 residues. CDR3 region: CASSSRTGSYEQYF. In DNA form, the CDR3 reads TGTGCCAGCAGCTCCAGGACAGGGAGCTACGAGCAGTACTTC. Based on the CDR3 plus reference TRBV5-4 and TRBJ2-7, the full variable domain is ETGVTQSPTHLIKTRGQQVTLRCSSQSGHNTVSWYQQALGQGPQFIFQYYREEENGRGNFPPRFSGLQFPNYSSELNVNALELDDSALYLCASSSRTGSYEQYFGPGTRLTVT.

This rearrangement joins TRBV7-9 to TRBJ2-3; D might be TRBD2 (5 bases). The V gene's germline CDR1 is SEHNR and CDR2 FQNEAQ (reference sequence). V lost 2 bases and J 6 bases, leaving 12 bases between the germline ends. This CDR3 spans 14 amino acids. The CDR3 spells CASSLTGRGDTQYF. The CDR3 DNA reads TGTGCCAGCAGCTTAACCGGTCGCGGGGATACGCAGTATTTT.

This chain joins TRBV5-1 and TRBJ1-1; no definite D call. Trimming took 0 bases from V and 2 from J, leaving 14 bases between them. The CDR3 is 16 amino acids. Germline V gene sequence: CDR1 SGHRS, CDR2 YFSETQ. The CDR3 reads CASSLGLLGDNTEAFF. DNA of the CDR3: TGCGCCAGCAGCTTGGGTTTGTTGGGAGATAACACTGAAGCTTTCTTT.

This rearrangement joins TRBV25-1 to TRBJ2-7; D is undetermined. CDR1 and CDR2 from the germline V gene are MGHDK and SYGVNS. CDR3 length: 13 amino acids. Trimming removed 0 bases from V and 8 bases from J, with 11 bases in between. The CDR3 region has the DNA TGTGCCAGCAGTGAATATCCAGGTCAGCAGCAGTACTTC. Amino acid sequence: CASSEYPGQQQYF.

The chain recombines TRBV4-1 with TRBJ1-1; TRBD1 agrees at 10 bases. Germline V CDR1 and CDR2: MGHRA, YSYEKL. This CDR3 spans 18 amino acids. Unmatched junction bases numbered 7, after V lost 0 bases and J lost 0 bases. CDR3: CASSQDMGTGVLNTEAFF. The CDR3 DNA follows: TGCGCCAGCAGCCAAGATATGGGGACAGGGGTGTTGAACACTGAAGCTTTCTTT.

The chain combines TRBV11-2 with TRBJ2-2; D unclear. Trimming pared 3 bases from V and 0 bases from J, leaving 17 bases between. Germline values: CDR1 SGHAT, CDR2 FQNNGV. The CDR3 spans 18 residues. The DNA for the CDR3 is TGTGCCAGCAGCTTTCTAGGCAGAACAAAAACGAACACCGGGGAGCTGTTTTTT. This codes for CASSFLGRTKTNTGELFF.

The chain employs TRBV6-5 and TRBJ1-5, with D perhaps TRBD1 (6 bases). The germline gives CDR1 MNHEY, CDR2 SVGAGI. The CDR3 runs to 15 residues. V was shortened by 6 bases and J by 5 bases, with 17 bases between the two germline ends. CDR3 sequence (DNA): TGTGCCAGCAGAAAGGCAGGGGCGATCCATCAGCCCCAGCATTTT. Residues: CASRKAGAIHQPQHF.

Points on this clone: Within the sample, other DNA sequences also encode this same CDR3. This chain links TRBV11-2 with TRBJ2-7, with D possibly matching TRBD1 (6 bases). V lost 4 bases to trimming and J lost 4 bases, with 8 bases between them. The CDR3 has 12 residues. The V gene's germline CDR1 is SGHAT and CDR2 FQNNGV. CDR3 bases: TGTGCCAGCAGCTCCCAGGGGTACGAGCAGTACTTC. Its translation is CASSSQGYEQYF.

As to this clone: The sample contains more than one DNA sequence encoding this CDR3. The V and J genes are TRBV5-1 and TRBJ2-3; weak D call: TRBD1 (6 bases). V was clipped by 5 bases and J by 0 bases, with 7 bases between them. Germline V CDR1 and CDR2: SGHRS, YFSETQ. The CDR3 sequence is 13 residues long. Written as DNA, the CDR3 is TGCGCCAGCAGGACAGGTAGCACAGATACGCAGTATTTT. Protein product: CASRTGSTDTQYF.

A remark on this clone: Germline is not matched at one junction end, which may reflect a read error. This rearrangement joins TRBV28 to TRBJ1-5; no definite D call. CDR3 length: 13 amino acids. The germline CDR1 and CDR2 sequences are MDHEN and SYDVKM. As DNA, the CDR3 is TGTGCCAGCAGTTCACTATACAATCAGCCTCAGCATTTT. Amino acids: CASSSLYNQPQHF.

The rearrangement links TRBV6-1 to TRBJ2-6, with TRBD1 matching over 7 bases. V lost 2 bases and J lost 4; bases outside the gene matches: 11. Germline CDR1 and CDR2: MNHNS and SASEGT. The CDR3 runs 18 residues. The CDR3 sequence: CASSENWTGSAGANVLTF. The CDR3 coding sequence is TGTGCCAGCAGTGAAAATTGGACAGGCTCGGCCGGGGCCAACGTCCTGACTTTC.

V and J are TRBV5-6 and TRBJ2-7, with 12 bases matching TRBD2. Trimming at V came to 5 bases and at J to 3 bases, leaving 6 bases not matched to a gene. The germline CDR1 and CDR2 sequences are SGHDT and YYEEEE. The CDR3 sequence is 15 residues long. DNA of the CDR3: TGTGCCAGCAGAATACGGACTAGCGGGAACTACGAGCAGTACTTC. Translating it yields CASRIRTSGNYEQYF. Supplemented by reference TRBV5-6 and TRBJ2-7, the full variable domain reads DAGVTQSPTHLIKTRGQQVTLRCSPKSGHDTVSWYQQALGQGPQFIFQYYEEEERQRGNFPDRFSGHQFPNYSSELNVNALLLGDSALYLCASRIRTSGNYEQYFGPGTRLTVT.

The chain has TRBV5-5 and TRBJ1-3, with D perhaps TRBD1 (5 bases). V was cut by 8 bases and J by 0 bases, with 9 bases left in between. The CDR3 loop spans 13 amino acids. The germline CDR1 and CDR2 sequences are SGHKS and YYEKEE (reference sequence). The CDR3 coding sequence is TGTGCCAGTGGGGGACCCTCTGGAAACACCATATATTTT. It is translated as CASGGPSGNTIYF. Using reference TRBV5-5 and TRBJ1-3 for the parts outside the CDR3, the full variable domain is DAGVTQSPTHLIKTRGQQVTLRCSPISGHKSVSWYQQVLGQGPQFIFQYYEKEERGRGNFPDRFSARQFPNYSSELNVNALLLGDSALYLCASGGPSGNTIYFGEGSWLTVV.

The chain is built from TRBV6-6 and TRBJ1-2, with D tentatively TRBD1 (5 bases). This CDR3 comprises 14 residues. The V end lost 5 bases, the J end lost 0 bases, and 10 bases lay between the germline ends. Per germline, CDR1 MNHNY and CDR2 SVGAGI (reference sequence). CDR3: CASSPGRANYGYTF. CDR3 sequence (DNA): TGTGCCAGCAGTCCAGGGAGGGCTAACTATGGCTACACCTTC.

Points on this clone: Other DNA sequences within the sample encode an identical CDR3. The chain joins TRBV5-1 to TRBJ2-1, with TRBD1 matching over 7 bases. V gave up 0 bases and J gave up 5 bases; unmatched junction bases: 2. This CDR3 has 14 residues. CDR1 and CDR2 from the germline V gene are SGHRS and YFSETQ. The CDR3 DNA sequence: TGCGCCAGCAGCTTGGGACAGGGAAACAATGAGCAGTTCTTC. Its protein product is CASSLGQGNNEQFF.

The CDR3 coding sequence is TGTGCCAGCACTCCGGGACAGGGTCCCTATGGCTACACCTTC. Translation: CASTPGQGPYGYTF. V is TRBV11-2 and J is TRBJ1-2, with TRBD1 identical over 9 bases. Per the germline V gene, CDR1 is SGHAT and CDR2 is FQNNGV. V trimming: 7 bases; J trimming: 4 bases; junction bases outside the gene matches: 7. This CDR3 has 14 amino acids.

The gene calls are TRBV5-1 and TRBJ2-1, with D unresolved. CDR1 and CDR2 from the germline V gene are SGHRS and YFSETQ. This CDR3 is 13 amino acids long. The V end lost 0 bases, the J end lost 6 bases, and 7 bases lay between the germline ends. In nucleotides, the CDR3 is TGCGCCAGCAGCTTGGAGCAGGCCAATGAGCAGTTCTTC. Amino acid sequence: CASSLEQANEQFF.

The chain joins TRBV5-6 to TRBJ2-1; 8 nucleotides match TRBD2. The V segment lost 4 bases and the J segment 3 bases; nucleotides outside the gene matches: 6. There are 15 residues in the CDR3. Looked up from germline, CDR1 is SGHDT and CDR2 is YYEEEE. Here the CDR3 reads CASSLGLGDYNEQFF. The CDR3 DNA reads TGTGCCAGCAGCCTGGGACTAGGGGACTACAATGAGCAGTTCTTC.